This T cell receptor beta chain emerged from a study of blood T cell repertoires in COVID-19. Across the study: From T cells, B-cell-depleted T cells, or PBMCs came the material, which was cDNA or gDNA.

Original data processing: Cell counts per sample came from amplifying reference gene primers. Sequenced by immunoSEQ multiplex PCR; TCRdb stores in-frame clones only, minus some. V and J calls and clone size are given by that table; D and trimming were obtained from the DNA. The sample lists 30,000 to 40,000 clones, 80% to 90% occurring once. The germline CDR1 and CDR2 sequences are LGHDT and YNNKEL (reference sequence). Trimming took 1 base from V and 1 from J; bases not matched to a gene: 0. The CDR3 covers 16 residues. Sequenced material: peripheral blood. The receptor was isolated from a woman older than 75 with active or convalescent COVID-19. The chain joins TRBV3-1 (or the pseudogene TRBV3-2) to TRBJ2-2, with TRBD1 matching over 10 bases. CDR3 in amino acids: CASSQGDRGNTGELFF. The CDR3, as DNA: TGTGCCAGCAGCCAAGGGGACAGGGGGAACACCGGGGAGCTGTTTTTT.